This T cell receptor beta chain is drawn from a study of shared clonotypes between healthy human individuals. On the study more broadly: Each donor had three CD4 naive, three CD4 memory, two CD8 naive and one CD8 memory plate.

Assay used: immunoSEQ multiplex PCR; TCRdb lists only in-frame clones, some missing. The sample carries some 2,100,000 clones, about 93% recorded once. This clone has a handful of counts. Terminally differentiated effector memory CD45RA+ cells were excluded from the naive CD8 cells, which were CD45RO-negative and positively selected for CCR7. With 3 bases removed from V and 0 bases from J, the gap between germline ends came to 14 bases. The CDR3 length is 16 residues. Germline V gives CDR1 SGDLS, CDR2 YYNGEE. This TCR derives from a man aged 18-30 years in good health. Some clones in this sample may be carry-over from other donors' samples. Sample: naive CD8+ T cells from PBMCs. This sequence joins TRBV9 and TRBJ2-3; possibly TRBD1 for D (6 bases). CDR3 sequence (DNA): TGTGCCAGCAGCGCATCAGGGGAATGGAGCACAGATACGCAGTATTTT. Protein sequence: CASSASGEWSTDTQYF. The full variable domain, completed using reference TRBV9 and TRBJ2-3, is DSGVTQTPKHLITATGQRVTLRCSPRSGDLSVYWYQQSLDQGLQFLIQYYNGEERAKGNILERFSAQQFPDLHSELNLSSLELGDSALYFCASSASGEWSTDTQYFGPGTRLTVL.